This T cell receptor beta chain was found in a study of blood T cell repertoires in COVID-19. For the study at large: The origin of the acute and convalescent COVID-19 samples was the United States, Italy and Spain. The analysed material was cDNA or gDNA that came from T cells, B-cell-depleted T cells, or PBMCs.

Per the original methods: Reference gene primer amplification in the assay estimated nucleated cell counts. The assay was immunoSEQ multiplex PCR, and TCRdb's table has in-frame clones only and misses some. The D gene and trimming were derived from the DNA, and the V and J assignments and clone size from that table. The sample lists 150,000 to 160,000 clones, about 85% occurring once. The CDR3 sequence is 13 residues long. With 4 bases removed from V and 4 bases from J, the gap between germline ends came to 8 bases. From germline, CDR1 is SNHLY and CDR2 FYNNEI. As to this clone: The sample carries other DNA sequences with the same CDR3.

Enrolment of Seattle patients took place during active infection, and they were followed longitudinally. This chain uses TRBV2 with TRBJ1-5; a possible D gene is TRBD1 (5 bases). The TCR originated in a man aged 60-69 years with COVID-19, enrolled during active disease. Sequencing was done on a sample of peripheral blood. The CDR3 is CASSGQGNQPQHF. In nucleotides, the CDR3 is TGTGCCAGCAGTGGGCAGGGAAATCAGCCCCAGCATTTT.